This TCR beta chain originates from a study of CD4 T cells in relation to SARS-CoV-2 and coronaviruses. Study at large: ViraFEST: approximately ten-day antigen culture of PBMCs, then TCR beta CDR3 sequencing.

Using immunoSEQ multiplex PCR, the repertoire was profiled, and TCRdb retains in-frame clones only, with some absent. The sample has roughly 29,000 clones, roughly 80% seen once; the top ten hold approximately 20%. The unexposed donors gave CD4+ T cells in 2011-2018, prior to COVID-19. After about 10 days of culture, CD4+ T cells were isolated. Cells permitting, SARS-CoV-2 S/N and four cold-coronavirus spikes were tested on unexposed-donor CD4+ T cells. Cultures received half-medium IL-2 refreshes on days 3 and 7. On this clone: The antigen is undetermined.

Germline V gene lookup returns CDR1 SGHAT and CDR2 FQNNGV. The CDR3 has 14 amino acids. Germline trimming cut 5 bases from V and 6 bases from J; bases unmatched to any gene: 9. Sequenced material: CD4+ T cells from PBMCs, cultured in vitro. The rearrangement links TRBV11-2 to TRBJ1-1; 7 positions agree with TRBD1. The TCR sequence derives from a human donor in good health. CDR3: CASSVTGARAEAFF. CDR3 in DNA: TGTGCCAGCAGCGTAACAGGGGCGAGGGCTGAAGCTTTCTTT.